In its sample, the clone carrying this TCR beta chain was seen many times. Using unique molecular identifiers, the investigators prepared the TCRbeta library. TCRdb independently ran MiXCR on the PCR reads; one entry per CDR3 protein. Of about 270,000 distinct CDR3 sequences in the sample, more than 8% are singletons; the top ten hold roughly a tenth. This record belongs to a study of T-cell reconstitution after alpha-beta-depleted transplantation in children. Germline-derived CDR1 and CDR2 are DFQATT and SNEGSKA (reference sequence). This CDR3 contains 13 residues. The trim removed 0 bases at V and 6 bases at J, leaving 0 bases unmatched.

Sequenced here: PBMCs from the stem cell graft donor, sampled from the stem cell graft. The sequence came from a human donor who donated a stem cell graft to a child with SCID. This sequence joins TRBV20-1 and TRBJ2-1, with 9 bases fitting TRBD2. CDR3 region: CSARELAGNEQFF. As DNA, the CDR3 is TGCAGTGCTAGAGAACTAGCGGGCAATGAGCAGTTCTTC.